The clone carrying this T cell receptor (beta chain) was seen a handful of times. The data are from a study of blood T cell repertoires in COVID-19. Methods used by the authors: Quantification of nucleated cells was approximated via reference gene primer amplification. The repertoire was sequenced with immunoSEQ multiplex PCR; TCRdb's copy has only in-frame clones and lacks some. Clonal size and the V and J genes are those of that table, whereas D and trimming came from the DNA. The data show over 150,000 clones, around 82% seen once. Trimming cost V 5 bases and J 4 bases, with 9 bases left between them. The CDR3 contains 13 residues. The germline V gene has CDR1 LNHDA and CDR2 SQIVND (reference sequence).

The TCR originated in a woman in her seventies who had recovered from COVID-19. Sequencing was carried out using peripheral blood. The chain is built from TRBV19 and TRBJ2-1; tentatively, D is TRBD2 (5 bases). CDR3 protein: CASSGTRYNEQFF. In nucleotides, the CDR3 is TGTGCCAGTAGTGGTACTAGGTACAATGAGCAGTTCTTC.